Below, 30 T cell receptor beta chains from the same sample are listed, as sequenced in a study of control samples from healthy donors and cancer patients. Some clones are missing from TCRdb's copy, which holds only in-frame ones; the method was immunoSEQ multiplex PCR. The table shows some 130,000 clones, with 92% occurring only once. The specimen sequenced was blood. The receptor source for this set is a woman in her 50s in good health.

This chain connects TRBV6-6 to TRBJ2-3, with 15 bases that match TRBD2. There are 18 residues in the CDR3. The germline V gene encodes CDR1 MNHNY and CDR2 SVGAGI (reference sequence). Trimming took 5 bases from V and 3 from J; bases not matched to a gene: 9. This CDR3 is CASSRTSGRAGKTDTQYF. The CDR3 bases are TGTGCCAGCAGTCGGACTAGCGGGAGGGCCGGGAAGACAGATACGCAGTATTTT.

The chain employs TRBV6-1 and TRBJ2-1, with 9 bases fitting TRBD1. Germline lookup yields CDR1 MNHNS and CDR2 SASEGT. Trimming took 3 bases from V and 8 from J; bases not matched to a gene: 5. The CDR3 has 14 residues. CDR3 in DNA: TGTGCCAGCAGTGATGGACAGGGGTGGGATGAGCAGTTCTTC. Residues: CASSDGQGWDEQFF.

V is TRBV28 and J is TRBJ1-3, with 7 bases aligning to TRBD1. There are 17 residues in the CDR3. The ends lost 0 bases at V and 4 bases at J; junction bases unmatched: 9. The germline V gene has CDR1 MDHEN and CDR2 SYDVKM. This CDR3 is CASSLWADRVSGNTIYF. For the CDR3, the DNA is TGTGCCAGCAGTTTATGGGCAGACAGGGTGTCAGGAAACACCATATATTTT. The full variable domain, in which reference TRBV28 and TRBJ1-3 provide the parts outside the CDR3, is DVKVTQSSRYLVKRTGEKVFLECVQDMDHENMFWYRQDPGLGLRLIYFSYDVKMKEKGDIPEGYSVSREKKERFSLILESASTNQTSMYLCASSLWADRVSGNTIYFGEGSWLTVV.

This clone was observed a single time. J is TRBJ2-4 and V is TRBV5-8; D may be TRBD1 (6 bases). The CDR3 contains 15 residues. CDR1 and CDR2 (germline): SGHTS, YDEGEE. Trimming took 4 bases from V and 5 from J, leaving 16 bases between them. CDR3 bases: TGTGCCAGCAGCCTACCCGGGACACTTCAAAACATTCAGTACTTC. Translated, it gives CASSLPGTLQNIQYF. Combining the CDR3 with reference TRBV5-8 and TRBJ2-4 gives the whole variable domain EAGVTQSPTHLIKTRGQQATLRCSPISGHTSVYWYQQALGLGLQFLLWYDEGEERNRGNFPPRFSGRQFPNYSSELNVNALELEDSALYLCASSLPGTLQNIQYFGAGTRLSVL.

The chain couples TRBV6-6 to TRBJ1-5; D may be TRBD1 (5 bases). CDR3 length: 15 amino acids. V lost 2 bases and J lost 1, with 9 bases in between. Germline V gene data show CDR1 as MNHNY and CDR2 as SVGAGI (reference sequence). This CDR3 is CASSYGGRSNQPQHF. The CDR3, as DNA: TGTGCCAGCAGTTACGGGGGTAGGAGCAATCAGCCCCAGCATTTT.

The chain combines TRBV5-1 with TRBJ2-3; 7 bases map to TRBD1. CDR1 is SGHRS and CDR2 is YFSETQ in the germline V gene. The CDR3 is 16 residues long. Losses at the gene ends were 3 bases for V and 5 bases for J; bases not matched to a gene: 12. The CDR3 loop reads CASSSGQTGWLDTQYF. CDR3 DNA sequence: TGCGCCAGCAGCTCTGGACAGACAGGGTGGTTAGATACGCAGTATTTT.

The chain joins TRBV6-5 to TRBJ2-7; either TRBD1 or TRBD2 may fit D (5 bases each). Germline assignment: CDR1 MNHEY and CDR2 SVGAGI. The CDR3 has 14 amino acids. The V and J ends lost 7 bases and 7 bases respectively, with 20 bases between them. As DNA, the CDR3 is TGTGCCAGCACCTCCGGGACCTCAGCTTGGGAGCAGTACTTC. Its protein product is CASTSGTSAWEQYF.

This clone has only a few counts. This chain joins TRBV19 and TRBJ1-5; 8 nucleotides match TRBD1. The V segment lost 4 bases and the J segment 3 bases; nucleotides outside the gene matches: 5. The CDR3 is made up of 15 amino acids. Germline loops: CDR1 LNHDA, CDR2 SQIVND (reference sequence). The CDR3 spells CASSTQTGANQPQHF. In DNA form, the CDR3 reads TGTGCCAGTAGTACCCAGACAGGGGCCAATCAGCCCCAGCATTTT.

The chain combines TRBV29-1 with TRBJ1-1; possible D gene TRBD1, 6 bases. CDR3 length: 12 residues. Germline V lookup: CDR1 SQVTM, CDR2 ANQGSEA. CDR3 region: CTSGTPNTEAFF. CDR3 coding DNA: TGCACTTCCGGGACACCGAACACTGAAGCTTTCTTT.

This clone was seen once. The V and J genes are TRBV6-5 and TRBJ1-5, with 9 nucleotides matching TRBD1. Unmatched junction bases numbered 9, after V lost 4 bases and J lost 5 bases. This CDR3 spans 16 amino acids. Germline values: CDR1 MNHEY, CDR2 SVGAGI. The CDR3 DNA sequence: TGTGCCAGCAGTTCCTGGGGGACAGGGACCTATCAGCCCCAGCATTTT. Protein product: CASSSWGTGTYQPQHF.

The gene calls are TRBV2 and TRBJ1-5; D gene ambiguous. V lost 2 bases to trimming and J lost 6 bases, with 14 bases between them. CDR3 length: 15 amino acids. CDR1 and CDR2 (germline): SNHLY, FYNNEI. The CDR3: CASSERLPAGQPQHF. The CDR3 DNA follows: TGTGCCAGCAGTGAAAGGCTCCCCGCTGGTCAGCCCCAGCATTTT.

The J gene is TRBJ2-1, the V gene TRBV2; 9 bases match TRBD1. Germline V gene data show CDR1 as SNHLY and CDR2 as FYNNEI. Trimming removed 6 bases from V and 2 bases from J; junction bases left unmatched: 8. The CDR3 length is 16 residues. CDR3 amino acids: CASSRPGQGAYNEQFF. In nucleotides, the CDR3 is TGTGCCAGCAGCCGGCCGGGACAGGGAGCCTACAATGAGCAGTTCTTC.

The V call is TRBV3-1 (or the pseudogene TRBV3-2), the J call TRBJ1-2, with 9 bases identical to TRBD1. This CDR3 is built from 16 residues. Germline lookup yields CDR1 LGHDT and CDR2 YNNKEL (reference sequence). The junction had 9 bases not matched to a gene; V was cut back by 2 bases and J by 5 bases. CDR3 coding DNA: TGTGCCAGCAGCCAACCCCCGACAGGGGGAGGATATGGCTACACCTTC. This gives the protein CASSQPPTGGGYGYTF.

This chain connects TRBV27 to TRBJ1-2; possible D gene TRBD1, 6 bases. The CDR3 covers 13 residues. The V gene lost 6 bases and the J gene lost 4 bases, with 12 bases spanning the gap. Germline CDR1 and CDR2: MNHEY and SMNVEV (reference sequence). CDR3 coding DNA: TGTGCCAGCAGCCGCCGGGGGGCCTATGGCTACACCTTC. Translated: CASSRRGAYGYTF.

The CDR3 loop reads CASSRTSGEETQYF. The CDR3 DNA reads TGTGCCAGCAGCCGGACTAGCGGAGAAGAGACCCAGTACTTC. The chain employs TRBV7-9 and TRBJ2-5; 10 bases agree with TRBD2. Trimming at V came to 5 bases and at J to 3 bases, leaving 3 bases not matched to a gene. The CDR3 extends over 14 amino acids. The germline V gene encodes CDR1 SEHNR and CDR2 FQNEAQ (reference sequence).

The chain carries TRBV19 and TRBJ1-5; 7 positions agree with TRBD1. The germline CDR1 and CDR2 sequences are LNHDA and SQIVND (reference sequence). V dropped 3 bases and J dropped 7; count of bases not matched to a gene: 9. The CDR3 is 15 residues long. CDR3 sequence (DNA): TGTGCCAGTAGTATTATCGAAGGGGGCTGGCAGCCCCAGCATTTT. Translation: CASSIIEGGWQPQHF. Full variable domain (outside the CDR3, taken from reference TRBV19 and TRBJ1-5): DGGITQSPKYLFRKEGQNVTLSCEQNLNHDAMYWYRQDPGQGLRLIYYSQIVNDFQKGDIAEGYSVSREKKESFPLTVTSAQKNPTAFYLCASSIIEGGWQPQHFGDGTRLSIL.

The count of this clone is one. The chain's CDR3 is CASGTEGNQPQHF. The CDR3 DNA follows: TGTGCCAGTGGGACGGAGGGCAATCAGCCCCAGCATTTT. The rearrangement links TRBV2 to TRBJ1-5, with D perhaps matching TRBD1 (5 bases). The CDR3 contains 13 residues. Trimming removed 9 bases at V and 2 bases at J, with 11 bases between. Germline V CDR1 and CDR2: SNHLY, FYNNEI.

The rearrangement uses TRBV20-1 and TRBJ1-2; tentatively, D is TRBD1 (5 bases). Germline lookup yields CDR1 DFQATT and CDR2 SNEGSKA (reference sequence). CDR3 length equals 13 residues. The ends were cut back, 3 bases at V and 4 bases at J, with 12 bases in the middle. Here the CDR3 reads CSASGVGLYGYTF. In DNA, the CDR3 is TGCAGTGCTAGTGGGGTGGGACTCTATGGCTACACCTTC.

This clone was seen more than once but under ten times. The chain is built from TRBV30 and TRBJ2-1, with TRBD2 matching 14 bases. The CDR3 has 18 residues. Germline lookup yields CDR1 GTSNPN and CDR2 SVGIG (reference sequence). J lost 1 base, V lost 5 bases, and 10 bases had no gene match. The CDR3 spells CAWATPWTSGGSYNEQFF. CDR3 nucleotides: TGTGCCTGGGCGACGCCTTGGACTAGCGGGGGGTCCTACAATGAGCAGTTCTTC.

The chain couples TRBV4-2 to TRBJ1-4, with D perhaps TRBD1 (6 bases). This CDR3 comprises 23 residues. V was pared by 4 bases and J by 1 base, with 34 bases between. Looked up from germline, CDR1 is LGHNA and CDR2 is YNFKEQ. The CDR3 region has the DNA TGTGCCAGCAGCCGCGTTCAGGGGCCTCAGGGGCTAATAACAGGACAAACTAATGAAAAACTGTTTTTT. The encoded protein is CASSRVQGPQGLITGQTNEKLFF.

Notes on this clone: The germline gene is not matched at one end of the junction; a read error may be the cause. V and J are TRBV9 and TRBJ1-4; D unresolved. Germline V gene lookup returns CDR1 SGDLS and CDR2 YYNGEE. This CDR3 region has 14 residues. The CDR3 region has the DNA TGTGCCAGCAGCGTACAAGGTTATAATGAAGAACTGTTTTTT. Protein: CASSVQGYNEELFF.

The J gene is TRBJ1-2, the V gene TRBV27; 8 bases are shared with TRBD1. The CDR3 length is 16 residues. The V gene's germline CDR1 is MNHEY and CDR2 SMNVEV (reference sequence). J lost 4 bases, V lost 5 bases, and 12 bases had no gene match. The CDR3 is CASSIGQGILGYGYTF. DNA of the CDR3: TGTGCCAGCAGTATAGGACAGGGAATCTTGGGCTATGGCTACACCTTC.

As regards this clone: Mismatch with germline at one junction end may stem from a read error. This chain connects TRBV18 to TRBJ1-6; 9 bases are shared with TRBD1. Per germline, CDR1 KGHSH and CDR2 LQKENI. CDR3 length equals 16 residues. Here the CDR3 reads CASSPQPGQGGSPLHF. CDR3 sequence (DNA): TGTGCCAGCTCGCCACAGCCGGGACAGGGTGGTTCACCCCTCCACTTT.

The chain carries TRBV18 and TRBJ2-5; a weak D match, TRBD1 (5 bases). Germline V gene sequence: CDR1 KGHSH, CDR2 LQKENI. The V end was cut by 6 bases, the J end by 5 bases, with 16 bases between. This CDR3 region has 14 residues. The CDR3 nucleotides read TGTGCCAGCTCCCTAGTAGGGGTTGCGGAGACCCAGTACTTC. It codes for CASSLVGVAETQYF.

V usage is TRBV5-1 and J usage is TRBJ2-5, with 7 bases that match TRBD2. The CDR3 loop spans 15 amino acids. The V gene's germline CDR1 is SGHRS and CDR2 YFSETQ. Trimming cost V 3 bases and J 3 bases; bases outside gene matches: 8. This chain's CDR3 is CASSSSLAAKETQYF. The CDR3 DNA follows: TGCGCCAGCAGCTCCTCTCTAGCGGCCAAAGAGACCCAGTACTTC.

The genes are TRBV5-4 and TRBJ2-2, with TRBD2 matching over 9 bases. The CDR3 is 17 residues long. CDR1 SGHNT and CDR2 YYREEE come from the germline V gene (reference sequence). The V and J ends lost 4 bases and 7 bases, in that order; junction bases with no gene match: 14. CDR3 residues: CASSPFSGSSQGGELFF. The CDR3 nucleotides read TGTGCCAGCAGCCCATTTAGCGGGAGCAGTCAGGGCGGGGAGCTGTTTTTT. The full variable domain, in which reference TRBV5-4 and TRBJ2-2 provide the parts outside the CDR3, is ETGVTQSPTHLIKTRGQQVTLRCSSQSGHNTVSWYQQALGQGPQFIFQYYREEENGRGNFPPRFSGLQFPNYSSELNVNALELDDSALYLCASSPFSGSSQGGELFFGEGSRLTVL.

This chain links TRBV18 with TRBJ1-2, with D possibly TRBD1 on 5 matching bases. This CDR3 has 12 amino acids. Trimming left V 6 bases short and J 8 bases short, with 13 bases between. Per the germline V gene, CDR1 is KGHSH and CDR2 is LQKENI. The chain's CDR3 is CASSQDISGYTF. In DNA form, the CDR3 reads TGTGCCAGCTCCCAGGACATTTCGGGCTACACCTTC.

The CDR3: CASSESGGGSTGELFF. The CDR3 region has the DNA TGCGCCAGCAGTGAGTCGGGCGGCGGAAGCACCGGGGAGCTGTTTTTT. V usage is TRBV10-1 and J usage is TRBJ2-2; D ambiguous. This CDR3 has 16 residues. Germline-derived CDR1 and CDR2 are WNHNN and SYGVQD (reference sequence). Trimming removed 0 bases from V and 4 bases from J, with 12 bases in between.

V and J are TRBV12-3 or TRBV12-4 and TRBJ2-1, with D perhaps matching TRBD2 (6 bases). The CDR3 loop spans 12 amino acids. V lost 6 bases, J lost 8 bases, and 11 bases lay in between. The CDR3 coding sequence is TGTGCCAGCAGCTGGGACTTCGATGAGCAGTTCTTC. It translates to CASSWDFDEQFF.

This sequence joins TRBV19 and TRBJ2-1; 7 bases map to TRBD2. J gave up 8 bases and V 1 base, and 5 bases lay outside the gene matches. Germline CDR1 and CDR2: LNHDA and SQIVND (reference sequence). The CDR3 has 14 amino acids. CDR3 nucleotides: TGTGCCAGTAGTATAGGCGGGAGAACCGATGAGCAGTTCTTC. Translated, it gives CASSIGGRTDEQFF.